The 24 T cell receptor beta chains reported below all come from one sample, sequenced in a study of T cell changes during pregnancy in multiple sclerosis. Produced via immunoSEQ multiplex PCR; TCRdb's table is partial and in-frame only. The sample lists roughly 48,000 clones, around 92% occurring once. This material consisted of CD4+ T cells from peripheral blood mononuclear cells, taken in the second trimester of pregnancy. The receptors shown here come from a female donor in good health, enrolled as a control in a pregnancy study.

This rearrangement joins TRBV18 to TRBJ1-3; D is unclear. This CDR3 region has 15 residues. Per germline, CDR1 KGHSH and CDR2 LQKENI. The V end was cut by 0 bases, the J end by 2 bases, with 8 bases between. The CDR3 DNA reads TGTGCCAGCTCACCACCGTTAACAGCTGGAAACACCATATATTTT. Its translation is CASSPPLTAGNTIYF.

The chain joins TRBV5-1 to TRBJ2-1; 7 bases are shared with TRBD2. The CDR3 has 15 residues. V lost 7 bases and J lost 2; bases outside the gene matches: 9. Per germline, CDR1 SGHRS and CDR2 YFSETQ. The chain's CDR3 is CASLRESGTYNEQFF. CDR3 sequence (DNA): TGCGCCAGCCTTAGGGAGAGCGGGACCTACAATGAGCAGTTCTTC. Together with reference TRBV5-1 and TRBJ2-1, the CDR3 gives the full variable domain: KAGVTQTPRYLIKTRGQQVTLSCSPISGHRSVSWYQQTPGQGLQFLFEYFSETQRNKGNFPGRFSGRQFSNSRSEMNVSTLELGDSALYLCASLRESGTYNEQFFGPGTRLTVL.

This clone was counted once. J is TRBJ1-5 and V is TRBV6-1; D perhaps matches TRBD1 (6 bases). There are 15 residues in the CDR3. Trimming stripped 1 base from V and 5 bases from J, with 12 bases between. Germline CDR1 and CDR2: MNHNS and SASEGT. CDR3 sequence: CASSEGDRPYQPQHF. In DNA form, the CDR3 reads TGTGCCAGCAGTGAAGGAGACAGGCCCTATCAGCCCCAGCATTTT.

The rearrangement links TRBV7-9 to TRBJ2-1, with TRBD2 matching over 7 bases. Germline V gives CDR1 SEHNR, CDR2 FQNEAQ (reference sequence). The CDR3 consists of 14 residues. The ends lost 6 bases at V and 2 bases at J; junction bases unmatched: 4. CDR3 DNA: TGTGCCAGCAGAACGGGGGGAACCTACAATGAGCAGTTCTTC. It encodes CASRTGGTYNEQFF.

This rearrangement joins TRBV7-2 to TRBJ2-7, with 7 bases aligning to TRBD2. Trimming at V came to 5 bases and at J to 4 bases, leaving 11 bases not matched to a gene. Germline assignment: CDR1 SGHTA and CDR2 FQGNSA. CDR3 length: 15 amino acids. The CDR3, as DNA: TGTGCCAGCAGCGTAAATAGCGGGCCTACTTACGAGCAGTACTTC. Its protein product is CASSVNSGPTYEQYF.

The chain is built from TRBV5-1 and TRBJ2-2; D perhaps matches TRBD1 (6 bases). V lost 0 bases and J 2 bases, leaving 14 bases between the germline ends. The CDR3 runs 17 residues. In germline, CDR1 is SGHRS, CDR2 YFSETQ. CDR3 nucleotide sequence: TGCGCCAGCAGCTTGGCCCCTACAGGGAAAAACACCGGGGAGCTGTTTTTT. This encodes CASSLAPTGKNTGELFF.

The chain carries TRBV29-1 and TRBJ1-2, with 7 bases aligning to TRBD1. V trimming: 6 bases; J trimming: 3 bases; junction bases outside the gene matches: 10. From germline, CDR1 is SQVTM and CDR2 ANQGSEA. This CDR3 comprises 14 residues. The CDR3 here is CSVGGQSRHYGYTF. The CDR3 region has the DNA TGCAGCGTGGGGGGACAGTCAAGGCACTATGGCTACACCTTC.

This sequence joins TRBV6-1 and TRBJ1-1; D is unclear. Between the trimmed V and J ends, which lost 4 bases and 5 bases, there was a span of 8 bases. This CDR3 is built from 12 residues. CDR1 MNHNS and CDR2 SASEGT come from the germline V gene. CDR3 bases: TGTGCCAGCAGTGCGGGAGGGACTGAAGCTTTCTTT. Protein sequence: CASSAGGTEAFF.

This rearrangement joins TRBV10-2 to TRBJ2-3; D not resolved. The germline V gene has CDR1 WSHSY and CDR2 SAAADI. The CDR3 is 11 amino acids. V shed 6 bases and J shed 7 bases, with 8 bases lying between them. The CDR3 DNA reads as TGCGCCAGCAGCGATCACAATACGCAGTATTTT. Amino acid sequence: CASSDHNTQYF.

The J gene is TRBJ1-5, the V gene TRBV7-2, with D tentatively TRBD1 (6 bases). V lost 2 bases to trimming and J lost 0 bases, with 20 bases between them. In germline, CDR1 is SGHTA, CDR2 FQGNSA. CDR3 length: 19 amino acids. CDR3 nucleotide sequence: TGTGCCAGCAGCTTAAGAAGACAGGCGGGCCTCTATAGCAATCAGCCCCAGCATTTT. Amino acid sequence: CASSLRRQAGLYSNQPQHF. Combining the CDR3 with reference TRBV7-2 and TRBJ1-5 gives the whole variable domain GAGVSQSPSNKVTEKGKDVELRCDPISGHTALYWYRQSLGQGLEFLIYFQGNSAPDKSGLPSDRFSAERTGGSVSTLTIQRTQQEDSAVYLCASSLRRQAGLYSNQPQHFGDGTRLSIL.

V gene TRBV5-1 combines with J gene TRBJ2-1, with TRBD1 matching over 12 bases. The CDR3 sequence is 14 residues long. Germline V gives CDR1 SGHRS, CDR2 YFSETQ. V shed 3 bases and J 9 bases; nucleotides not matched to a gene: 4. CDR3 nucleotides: TGCGCCAGCAGCTCAGGGACAGGGGGCTCTGAGCAGTTCTTC. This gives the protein CASSSGTGGSEQFF.

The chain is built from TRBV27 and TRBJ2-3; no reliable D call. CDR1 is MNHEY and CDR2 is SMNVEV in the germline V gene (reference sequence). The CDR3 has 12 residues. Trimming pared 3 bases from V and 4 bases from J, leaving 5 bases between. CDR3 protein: CASSFPADTQYF. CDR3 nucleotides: TGTGCCAGCAGTTTCCCGGCAGATACGCAGTATTTT.

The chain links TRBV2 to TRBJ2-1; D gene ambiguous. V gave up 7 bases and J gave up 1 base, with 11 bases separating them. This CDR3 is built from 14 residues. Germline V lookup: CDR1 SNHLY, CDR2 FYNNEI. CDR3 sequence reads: CASMTGLSYNEQFF. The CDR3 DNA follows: TGTGCCAGCATGACGGGTTTATCCTACAATGAGCAGTTCTTC.

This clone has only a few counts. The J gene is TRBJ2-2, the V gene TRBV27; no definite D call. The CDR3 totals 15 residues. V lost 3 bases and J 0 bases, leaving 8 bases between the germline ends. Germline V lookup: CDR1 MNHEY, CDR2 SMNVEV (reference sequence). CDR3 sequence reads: CASSFGASNTGELFF. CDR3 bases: TGTGCCAGCAGTTTCGGTGCCTCGAACACCGGGGAGCTGTTTTTT.

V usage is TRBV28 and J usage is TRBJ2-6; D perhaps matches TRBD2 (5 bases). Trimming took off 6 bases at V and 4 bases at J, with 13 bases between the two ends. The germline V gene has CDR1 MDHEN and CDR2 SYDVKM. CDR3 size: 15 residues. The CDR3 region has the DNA TGTGCCAGCAGGCCAGACTATGCCGGGGCCAACGTCCTGACTTTC. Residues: CASRPDYAGANVLTF.

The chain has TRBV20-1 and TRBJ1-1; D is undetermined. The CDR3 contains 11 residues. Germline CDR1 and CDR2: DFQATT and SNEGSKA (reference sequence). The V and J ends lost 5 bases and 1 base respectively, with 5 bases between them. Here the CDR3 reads CSALRNTEAFF. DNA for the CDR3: TGCAGTGCTCTCAGGAACACTGAAGCTTTCTTT.

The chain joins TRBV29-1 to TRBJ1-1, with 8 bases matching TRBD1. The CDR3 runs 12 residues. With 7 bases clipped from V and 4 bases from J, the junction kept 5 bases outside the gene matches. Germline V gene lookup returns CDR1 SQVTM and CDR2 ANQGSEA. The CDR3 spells CSAGQGGTEAFF. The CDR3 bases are TGCAGCGCCGGACAGGGCGGCACTGAAGCTTTCTTT.

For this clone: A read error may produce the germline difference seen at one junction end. CDR3 sequence: CASSPREGGGYTF. DNA for the CDR3: TGTGCCAGCTCCCCACGTGAAGGGGGAGGCTACACCTTC. The chain uses TRBV18 and TRBJ1-2; a possible D gene is TRBD1 (6 bases). The CDR3 contains 13 residues. Germline V lookup: CDR1 KGHSH, CDR2 LQKENI. The full variable domain, rest sourced from reference TRBV18 and TRBJ1-2, is NAGVMQNPRHLVRRRGQEARLRCSPMKGHSHVYWYRQLPEEGLKFMVYLQKENIIDESGMPKERFSAEFPKEGPSILRIQQVVRGDSAAYFCASSPREGGGYTFGSGTRLTVV.

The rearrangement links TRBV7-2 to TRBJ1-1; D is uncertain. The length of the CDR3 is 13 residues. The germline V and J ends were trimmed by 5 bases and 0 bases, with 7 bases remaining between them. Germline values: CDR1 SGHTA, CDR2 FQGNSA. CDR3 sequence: CASSAQMNTEAFF. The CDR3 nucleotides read TGTGCCAGCAGCGCCCAGATGAACACTGAAGCTTTCTTT.

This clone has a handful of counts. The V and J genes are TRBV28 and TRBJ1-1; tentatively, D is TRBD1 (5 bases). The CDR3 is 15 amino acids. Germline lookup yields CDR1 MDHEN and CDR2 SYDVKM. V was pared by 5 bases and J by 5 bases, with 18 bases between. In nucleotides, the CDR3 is TGTGCCAGCAGTATTCCTAGTTTCAAGGGGACTGAAGCTTTCTTT. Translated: CASSIPSFKGTEAFF.

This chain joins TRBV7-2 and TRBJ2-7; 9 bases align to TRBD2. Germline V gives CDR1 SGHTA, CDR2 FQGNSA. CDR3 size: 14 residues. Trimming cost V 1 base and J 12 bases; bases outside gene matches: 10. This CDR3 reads CASSLVGIAGVLYF. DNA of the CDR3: TGTGCCAGCAGCTTAGTGGGAATAGCGGGAGTGCTGTACTTC.

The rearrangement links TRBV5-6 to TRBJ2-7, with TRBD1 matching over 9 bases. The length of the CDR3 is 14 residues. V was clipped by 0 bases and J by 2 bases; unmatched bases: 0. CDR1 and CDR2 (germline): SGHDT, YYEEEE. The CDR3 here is CASSLGQGAYEQYF. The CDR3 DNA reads TGTGCCAGCAGCTTGGGACAGGGGGCCTACGAGCAGTACTTC. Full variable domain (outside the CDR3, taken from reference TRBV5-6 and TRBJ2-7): DAGVTQSPTHLIKTRGQQVTLRCSPKSGHDTVSWYQQALGQGPQFIFQYYEEEERQRGNFPDRFSGHQFPNYSSELNVNALLLGDSALYLCASSLGQGAYEQYFGPGTRLTVT.

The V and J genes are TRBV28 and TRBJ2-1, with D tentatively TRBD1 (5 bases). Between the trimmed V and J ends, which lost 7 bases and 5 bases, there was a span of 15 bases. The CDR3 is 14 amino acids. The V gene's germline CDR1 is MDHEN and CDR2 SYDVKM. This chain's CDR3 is CASTHPTRDNEQFF. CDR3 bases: TGTGCCAGCACCCATCCCACCAGGGACAATGAGCAGTTCTTC.

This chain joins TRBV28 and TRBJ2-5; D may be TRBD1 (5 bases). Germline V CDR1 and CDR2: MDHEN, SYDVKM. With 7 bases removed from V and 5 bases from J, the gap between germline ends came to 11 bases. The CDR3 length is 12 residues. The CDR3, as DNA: TGTGCCAGCAAGGGGATGATGGAGACCCAGTACTTC. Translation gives CASKGMMETQYF.